The 23 T cell receptor beta chains presented below share a single source sample, sequenced in a study of blood T cell repertoires in COVID-19. Clones were read by immunoSEQ multiplex PCR, and TCRdb kept only the in-frame ones, dropping some. Of hundreds of thousands of clones listed, about nine tenths were seen once; the top ten hold roughly a tenth. Sequenced input: PBMCs or T cells enriched from blood (not recorded which). The receptor source for this set is a woman aged 40-49 years who had recovered from COVID-19.

This chain links TRBV21-1 with TRBJ1-2; the table assigns TRBD1, which was not confirmed against the DNA. TRBV21-1 is marked as a pseudogene. The CDR3 runs 14 residues. This CDR3 is CASSRHRGRWGYTF. In DNA, the CDR3 is TGTGCCAGCAGCAGACACAGGGGACGATGGGGCTACACCTTC.

CDR3 DNA: TGTGCCAGTAGTATCTTAGCGTCAGAATCACCCCTCCACTTT. It encodes CASSILASESPLHF. The gene calls are TRBV19 and TRBJ1-6; D is undetermined. The CDR3 runs to 14 residues. CDR1 and CDR2 from the germline V gene are LNHDA and SQIVND (reference sequence). With 3 bases removed from V and 10 bases from J, the gap between germline ends came to 13 bases.

This rearrangement joins TRBV4-3 to TRBJ2-3, with TRBD1 matching over 10 bases. The CDR3 loop spans 16 amino acids. V was pared by 0 bases and J by 6 bases, with 6 bases of the junction left unmatched. Germline V gene data show CDR1 as LGHNA and CDR2 as YSLEER. This CDR3 is CASSQDRRQGADTQYF. Written as DNA, the CDR3 is TGCGCCAGCAGCCAAGATCGGAGACAGGGGGCTGATACGCAGTATTTT.

This chain connects TRBV2 to TRBJ2-2, with TRBD2 as a possible D gene (6 bases). Deletions cut 8 bases from V and 0 bases from J, with 10 bases between. The CDR3 length is 14 residues. Germline loops: CDR1 SNHLY, CDR2 FYNNEI. CDR3 sequence: CASLRLANTGELFF. Here the CDR3 DNA reads TGTGCCAGCCTACGACTAGCGAACACCGGGGAGCTGTTTTTT.

In its sample, this clone was seen once. The chain uses TRBV6-5 and TRBJ2-5; D is uncertain. Trimming took 9 bases from V and 4 from J, leaving 12 bases between them. Germline CDR1 and CDR2: MNHEY and SVGAGI. The CDR3 contains 12 residues. CDR3 region: CASTNPGETQYF. The DNA of the CDR3 is TGTGCCAGTACTAATCCGGGAGAGACCCAGTACTTC.

V gene TRBV24-1 combines with J gene TRBJ1-2, with a weak D call TRBD1 (6 bases). There are 15 residues in the CDR3. Per the germline V gene, CDR1 is KGHDR and CDR2 is SFDVKD. The V end was cut by 3 bases, the J end by 4 bases, with 14 bases between. The CDR3 region has the DNA TGTGCCACCAGTGATACAGGGCCTCAGAGCTATGGCTACACCTTC. This codes for CATSDTGPQSYGYTF.

This chain links TRBV5-1 with TRBJ2-1; 14 bases align to TRBD2. The ends lost 4 bases at V and 6 bases at J; junction bases unmatched: 9. The CDR3 consists of 17 residues. In germline, CDR1 is SGHRS, CDR2 YFSETQ. The CDR3 region has the DNA TGCGCCAGCAGCCTGGGACTAGCGGGAGAGGACGCCAATGAGCAGTTCTTC. It yields the protein CASSLGLAGEDANEQFF.

This rearrangement joins TRBV28 to TRBJ2-1; a weak D match, TRBD2 (5 bases). Germline V gene sequence: CDR1 MDHEN, CDR2 SYDVKM. CDR3 length equals 11 residues. With 8 bases removed from V and 5 bases from J, the gap between germline ends came to 7 bases. The CDR3 region is CASQRNNEQFF. CDR3 coding DNA: TGTGCCAGCCAGCGGAACAATGAGCAGTTCTTC.

The sample holds a few counts of this clone. This chain joins TRBV11-2 and TRBJ2-1, with a weak D call TRBD2 (7 bases). V was trimmed by 10 bases and J by 9 bases, leaving 37 bases between them. The V gene's germline CDR1 is SGHAT and CDR2 FQNNGV. CDR3 size: 19 residues. CDR3 nucleotides: TGTGCCATACGGCCATTTTTGGGGGGGGGCCGAGGAAGGGTAGTTGAGCAGTTCTTC. Protein product: CAIRPFLGGGRGRVVEQFF. Looking up the rest from reference TRBV11-2 and TRBJ2-1 gives the full variable domain: EAGVAQSPRYKIIEKRQSVAFWCNPISGHATLYWYQQILGQGPKLLIQFQNNGVVDDSQLPKDRFSAERLKGVDSTLKIQPAKLEDSAVYLCAIRPFLGGGRGRVVEQFFGPGTRLTVL.

The rearrangement joins TRBV20-1 to TRBJ2-7, with D maybe TRBD2 (6 bases). The CDR3 length is 11 residues. CDR1 DFQATT and CDR2 SNEGSKA come from the germline V gene (reference sequence). V was clipped by 2 bases and J by 6 bases, with 8 bases between them. DNA of the CDR3: TGCAGTGCTAGACCCGGGGGCGAGCAGTACTTC. Amino acids: CSARPGGEQYF.

The chain employs TRBV11-2 and TRBJ1-1; D uncertain. Germline V gene sequence: CDR1 SGHAT, CDR2 FQNNGV. The CDR3 has 14 amino acids. V lost 1 base and J 0 bases, leaving 6 bases between the germline ends. In nucleotides, the CDR3 is TGTGCCAGCAGCTTAGTCCCGTTGAACACTGAAGCTTTCTTT. Protein product: CASSLVPLNTEAFF.

The sample holds one count of this clone. The DNA for the CDR3 is TGTGCCATCAGTGAAGGACTAGCGGGAATAGAAACAGATACGCAGTATTTT. Translating gives CAISEGLAGIETDTQYF. V is TRBV10-3 and J is TRBJ2-3; 12 nucleotides agree with TRBD2. The CDR3 runs to 17 residues. Germline-derived CDR1 and CDR2 are ENHRY and SYGVKD. The trim removed 3 bases at V and 3 bases at J, leaving 7 bases unmatched.

In its sample, this clone was seen once. The rearrangement uses TRBV28 and TRBJ1-5; the D is unclear. The CDR3 totals 15 residues. V lost 6 bases, J lost 0 bases, and 12 bases lay in between. The germline gives CDR1 MDHEN, CDR2 SYDVKM. CDR3 DNA sequence: TGTGCCAGCAGCATTCAGGCAGTTAGCAATCAGCCCCAGCATTTT. Amino acids: CASSIQAVSNQPQHF.

V is TRBV28 and J is TRBJ2-2; 8 bases agree with TRBD1. The CDR3 runs 13 residues. The germline gives CDR1 MDHEN, CDR2 SYDVKM. V lost 11 bases, J lost 7 bases, and 9 bases stayed unmatched. The CDR3 protein is CALRTGPNGELFF. The DNA for the CDR3 is TGTGCCCTTCGGACAGGGCCTAACGGGGAGCTGTTTTTT.

The V and J genes are TRBV5-6 and TRBJ1-1, with 7 bases identical to TRBD1. V dropped 4 bases and J dropped 1; count of bases not matched to a gene: 7. The CDR3 sequence is 15 residues long. In germline, CDR1 is SGHDT, CDR2 YYEEEE. The CDR3 here is CASSAFDRENTEAFF. DNA of the CDR3: TGTGCCAGCAGCGCATTCGACAGGGAGAACACTGAAGCTTTCTTT.

This sequence joins TRBV10-2 and TRBJ1-6; the D gene is possibly TRBD1 (6 bases). Germline CDR1 WSHSY, CDR2 SAAADI. This CDR3 has 16 residues. V lost 0 bases, J lost 7 bases, and 13 bases lay in between. CDR3 coding DNA: TGCGCCAGCAGTGAGTCAATACAGGGTACCAATTCACCCCTCCACTTT. Its translation: CASSESIQGTNSPLHF.

J is TRBJ1-5 and V is TRBV6-1, with 9 bases matching TRBD1. The junction had 6 bases not matched to a gene; V was cut back by 3 bases and J by 6 bases. Looked up from germline, CDR1 is MNHNS and CDR2 is SASEGT. The CDR3 consists of 15 residues. This CDR3 is CASSEGDRVGQPQHF. The CDR3 bases are TGTGCCAGCAGTGAGGGGGACAGGGTGGGTCAGCCCCAGCATTTT.

The rearrangement links TRBV28 to TRBJ1-6; D is perhaps TRBD1 (5 bases). The V and J ends lost 1 base and 6 bases respectively, with 13 bases between them. The CDR3 covers 16 residues. Per germline, CDR1 MDHEN and CDR2 SYDVKM. The DNA for the CDR3 is TGTGCCAGCAGTTTATCGGTAGGGGCAAGTAATTCACCCCTCCACTTT. It is translated as CASSLSVGASNSPLHF.

This chain uses TRBV5-1 with TRBJ2-7; possibly TRBD2 for D (7 bases). The V end was cut by 4 bases, the J end by 3 bases, with 17 bases between. Germline V lookup: CDR1 SGHRS, CDR2 YFSETQ. The CDR3 spans 15 residues. CDR3 loop: CASSLVGGDYYEQYF. The CDR3 nucleotides are TGCGCCAGCAGCCTCGTAGGGGGGGACTACTACGAGCAGTACTTC.

V and J are TRBV28 and TRBJ2-7, with 7 bases that match TRBD1. The CDR3 consists of 13 residues. Germline CDR1 is MDHEN and CDR2 is SYDVKM. J lost 3 bases, V lost 7 bases, and 6 bases had no gene match. CDR3 DNA: TGTGCCAGCACTCCGACAGGGAACTACGAGCAGTACTTC. Translated: CASTPTGNYEQYF.

The chain recombines TRBV6-5 with TRBJ2-5; D is undetermined. The V end was cut by 6 bases, the J end by 5 bases, with 13 bases between. Germline-derived CDR1 and CDR2 are MNHEY and SVGAGI. CDR3 size: 13 residues. The CDR3, as DNA: TGTGCCAGCAGCACCCTAAGTTTGGAGACCCAGTACTTC. Its protein product is CASSTLSLETQYF.

The V and J genes are TRBV2 and TRBJ2-7; 9 nucleotides agree with TRBD1. The CDR3 loop spans 12 amino acids. J gave up 8 bases and V 7 bases, and 6 bases lay outside the gene matches. Per the germline V gene, CDR1 is SNHLY and CDR2 is FYNNEI. CDR3 in DNA: TGTGCCAGCACCGCCGGACAGGGGAAGCAGTACTTC. Translation gives CASTAGQGKQYF.

The rearrangement joins TRBV29-1 to TRBJ2-5, with TRBD2 as a possible D gene (7 bases). The CDR3 runs 13 residues. In germline, CDR1 is SQVTM, CDR2 ANQGSEA. Trimming shortened V by 3 bases and J by 3 bases, and 11 bases separated the two germline ends. The CDR3, as DNA: TGCAGCGTTGACCGCGGGGGCGAAGAGACCCAGTACTTC. It translates to CSVDRGGEETQYF.